These 10 T cell receptor beta chains share one sample of origin, sequenced in a study of blood T cell repertoires in COVID-19. TCRdb's copy holds only in-frame clones and misses some; the assay was immunoSEQ multiplex PCR. The sample yields roughly 250,000 clones, about 90% seen once. The sequencing input was peripheral blood. These receptors originate from a woman aged 40 to 55 with acute or convalescent COVID-19.

The V gene is TRBV6-5, the J gene TRBJ1-2; TRBD1 matches at 7 bases. Germline CDR1 MNHEY, CDR2 SVGAGI. This CDR3 region has 14 residues. With 7 bases clipped from V and 4 bases from J, the junction kept 9 bases outside the gene matches. CDR3 in amino acids: CASTLPGQLYGYTF. CDR3 coding DNA: TGTGCCAGCACCTTGCCGGGACAGCTCTATGGCTACACCTTC.

CDR3 amino acids: CASSYQANYGYTF. For the CDR3, the DNA is TGTGCCAGCTCCTACCAGGCTAACTATGGCTACACCTTC. This sequence joins TRBV18 and TRBJ1-2; D gene ambiguous. V lost 6 bases, J lost 0 bases, and 8 bases lay in between. The germline V gene encodes CDR1 KGHSH and CDR2 LQKENI. The CDR3 is made up of 13 amino acids.

The V and J genes are TRBV25-1 and TRBJ1-1; D is possibly TRBD1 (5 bases). Looked up from germline, CDR1 is MGHDK and CDR2 is SYGVNS. The CDR3 spans 13 residues. Trimming stripped 5 bases from V and 4 bases from J, with 11 bases between. This CDR3 is CASSFGGSTEAFF. As DNA, the CDR3 is TGTGCCAGCAGTTTTGGGGGGAGCACTGAAGCTTTCTTT.

This chain uses TRBV5-4 with TRBJ2-1; 15 bases are a match to TRBD2. From germline, CDR1 is SGHNT and CDR2 YYREEE (reference sequence). V was pared by 1 base and J by 7 bases, with 12 bases of the junction left unmatched. The CDR3 has 19 amino acids. CDR3 amino acids: CASSLRGLAGGLKVNEQFF. CDR3 nucleotides: TGTGCCAGCAGCTTGAGGGGACTAGCGGGGGGCCTTAAAGTGAATGAGCAGTTCTTC.

This clone has only one observation. The genes are TRBV4-1 and TRBJ2-2, with a possible D match to TRBD1 (6 bases). The length of the CDR3 is 14 residues. The V end was cut by 7 bases, the J end by 4 bases, with 13 bases between. Germline lookup yields CDR1 MGHRA and CDR2 YSYEKL. In nucleotides, the CDR3 is TGCGCCAGCACCCCCACAGGGATCACCGGGGAGCTGTTTTTT. Translation: CASTPTGITGELFF.

Turning to this clone: This CDR3 is also generated by other DNA sequences in the sample. The chain employs TRBV10-3 and TRBJ1-5; no definite D call. Trimming left V 4 bases short and J 1 base short, with 8 bases between. Germline V lookup: CDR1 ENHRY, CDR2 SYGVKD. The CDR3 loop spans 14 amino acids. The CDR3 DNA reads TGTGCCATCAGTGTTACCGGGAGCAATCAGCCCCAGCATTTT. Amino acid sequence: CAISVTGSNQPQHF.

The rearrangement uses TRBV18 and TRBJ1-2, with TRBD1 identical over 11 bases. Germline values: CDR1 KGHSH, CDR2 LQKENI. The CDR3 is 14 residues long. V was pared by 5 bases and J by 8 bases, with 7 bases of the junction left unmatched. CDR3 sequence reads: CASSWTGGEGGYTF. The CDR3 DNA reads as TGTGCCAGCTCATGGACAGGGGGCGAGGGAGGCTACACCTTC.

This clone was counted only a few times. The J gene is TRBJ1-4, the V gene TRBV6-4, with 7 bases that match TRBD1. The germline V gene has CDR1 MRHNA and CDR2 SNTAGT. The CDR3 runs to 14 residues. The J segment lost 1 base and the V segment lost 4 bases, leaving 0 bases of the junction unmatched. The CDR3 loop is CASSAGGTNEKLFF. The CDR3, as DNA: TGTGCCAGCAGTGCAGGGGGAACTAATGAAAAACTGTTTTTT.

This CDR3 reads CATSRPTSGGPYF. The CDR3 nucleotides read TGTGCCACCAGCAGACCAACTAGCGGGGGCCCGTACTTC. The chain recombines TRBV15 with TRBJ2-5; 11 bases agree with TRBD2. CDR3 length: 13 residues. V was clipped by 2 bases and J by 13 bases; unmatched bases: 6. Germline assignment: CDR1 LNHNV and CDR2 YYDKDF (reference sequence).

V gene TRBV3-1 (or the pseudogene TRBV3-2) combines with J gene TRBJ1-2; 7 nucleotides align to TRBD1. Germline-derived CDR1 and CDR2 are LGHDT and YNNKEL (reference sequence). This CDR3 region has 12 residues. V lost 8 bases, J lost 2 bases, and 2 bases stayed unmatched. CDR3 region: CASEGQNYGYTF. In nucleotides, the CDR3 is TGTGCCAGCGAGGGACAGAACTATGGCTACACCTTC.